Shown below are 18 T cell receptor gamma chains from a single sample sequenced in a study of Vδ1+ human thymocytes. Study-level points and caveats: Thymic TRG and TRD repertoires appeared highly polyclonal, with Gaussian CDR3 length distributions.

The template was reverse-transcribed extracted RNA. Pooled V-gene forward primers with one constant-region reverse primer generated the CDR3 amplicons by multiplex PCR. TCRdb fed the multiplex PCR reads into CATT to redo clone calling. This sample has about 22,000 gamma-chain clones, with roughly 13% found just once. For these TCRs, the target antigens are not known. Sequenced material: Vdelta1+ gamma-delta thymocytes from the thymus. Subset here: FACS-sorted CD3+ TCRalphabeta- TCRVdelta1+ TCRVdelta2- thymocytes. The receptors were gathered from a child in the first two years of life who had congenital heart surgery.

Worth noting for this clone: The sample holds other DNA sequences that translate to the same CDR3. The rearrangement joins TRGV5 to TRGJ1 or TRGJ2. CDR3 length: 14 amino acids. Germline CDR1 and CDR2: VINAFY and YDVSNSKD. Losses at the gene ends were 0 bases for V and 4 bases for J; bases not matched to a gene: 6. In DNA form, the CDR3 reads TGTGCCACCTGGGACAGGCCCGCATATTATAAGAAACTCTTT. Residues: CATWDRPAYYKKLF.

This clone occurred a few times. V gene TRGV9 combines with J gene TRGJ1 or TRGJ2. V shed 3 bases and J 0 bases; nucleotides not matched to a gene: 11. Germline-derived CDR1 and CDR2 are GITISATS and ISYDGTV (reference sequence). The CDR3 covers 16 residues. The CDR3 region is CALWEPRNSNYYKKLF. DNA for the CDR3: TGTGCCTTGTGGGAGCCAAGGAATTCGAATTATTATAAGAAACTCTTT.

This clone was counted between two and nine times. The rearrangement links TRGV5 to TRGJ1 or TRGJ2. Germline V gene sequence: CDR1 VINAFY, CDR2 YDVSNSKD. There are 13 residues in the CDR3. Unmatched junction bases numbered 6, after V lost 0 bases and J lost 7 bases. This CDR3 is CATWDRRPYKKLF. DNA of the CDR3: TGTGCCACCTGGGACAGGCGGCCCTATAAGAAACTCTTT.

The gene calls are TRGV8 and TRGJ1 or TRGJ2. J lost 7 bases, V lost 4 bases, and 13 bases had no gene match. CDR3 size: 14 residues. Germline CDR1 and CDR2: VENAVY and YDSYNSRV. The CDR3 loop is CATWESREGYKKLF. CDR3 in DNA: TGTGCCACCTGGGAGAGCAGGGAGGGATATAAGAAACTCTTT.

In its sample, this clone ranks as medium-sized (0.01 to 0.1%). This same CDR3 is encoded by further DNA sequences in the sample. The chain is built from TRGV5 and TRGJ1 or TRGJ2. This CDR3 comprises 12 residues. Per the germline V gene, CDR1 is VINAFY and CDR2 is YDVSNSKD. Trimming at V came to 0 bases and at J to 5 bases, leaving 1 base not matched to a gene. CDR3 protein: CATWDRHYKKLF. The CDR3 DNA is TGTGCCACCTGGGACAGGCATTATAAGAAACTCTTT.

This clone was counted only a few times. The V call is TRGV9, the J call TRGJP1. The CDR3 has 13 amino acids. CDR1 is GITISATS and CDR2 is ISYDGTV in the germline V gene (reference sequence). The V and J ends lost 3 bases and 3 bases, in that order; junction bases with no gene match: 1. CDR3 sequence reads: CALWESTGWFKIF. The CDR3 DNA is TGTGCCTTGTGGGAGTCCACTGGTTGGTTCAAGATATTT.

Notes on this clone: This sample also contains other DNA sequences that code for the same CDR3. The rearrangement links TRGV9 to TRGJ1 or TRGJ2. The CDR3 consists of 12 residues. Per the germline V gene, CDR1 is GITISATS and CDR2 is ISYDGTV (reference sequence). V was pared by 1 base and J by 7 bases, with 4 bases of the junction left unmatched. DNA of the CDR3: TGTGCCTTGTGGGAGGTAGGATATAAGAAACTCTTT. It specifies CALWEVGYKKLF.

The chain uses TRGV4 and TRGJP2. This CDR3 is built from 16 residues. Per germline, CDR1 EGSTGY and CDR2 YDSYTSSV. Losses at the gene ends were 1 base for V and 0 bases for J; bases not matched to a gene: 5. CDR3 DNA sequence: TGTGCCACCTGGGATGGTGTATATAGTAGTGATTGGATCAAGACGTTT. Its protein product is CATWDGVYSSDWIKTF.

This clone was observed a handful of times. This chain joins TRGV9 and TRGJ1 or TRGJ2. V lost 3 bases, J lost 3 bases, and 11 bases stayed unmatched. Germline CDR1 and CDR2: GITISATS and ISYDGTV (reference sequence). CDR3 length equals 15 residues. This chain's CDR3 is CALWEISSIYYKKLF. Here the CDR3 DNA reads TGTGCCTTGTGGGAGATTTCTTCCATTTATTATAAGAAACTCTTT.

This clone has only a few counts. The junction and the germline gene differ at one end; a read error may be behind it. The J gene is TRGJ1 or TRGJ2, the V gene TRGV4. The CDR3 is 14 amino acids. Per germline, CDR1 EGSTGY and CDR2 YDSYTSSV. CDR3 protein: CATWNGIFGYKKLF. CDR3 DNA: TGTGCCACCTGGAATGGAATTTTCGGTTATAAGAAACTCTTT.

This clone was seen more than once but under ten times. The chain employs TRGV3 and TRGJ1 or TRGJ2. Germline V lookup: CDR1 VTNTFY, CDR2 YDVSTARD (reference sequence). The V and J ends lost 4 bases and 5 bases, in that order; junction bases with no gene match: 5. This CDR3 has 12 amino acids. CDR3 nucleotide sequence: TGTGCCACCTGGGAGGTCCATTATAAGAAACTCTTT. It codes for CATWEVHYKKLF.

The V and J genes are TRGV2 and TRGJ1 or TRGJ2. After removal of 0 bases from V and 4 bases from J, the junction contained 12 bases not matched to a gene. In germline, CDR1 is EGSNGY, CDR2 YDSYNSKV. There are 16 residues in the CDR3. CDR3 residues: CATWDGPRGRYYKKLF. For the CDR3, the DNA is TGTGCCACCTGGGACGGGCCGCGCGGAAGGTATTATAAGAAACTCTTT.

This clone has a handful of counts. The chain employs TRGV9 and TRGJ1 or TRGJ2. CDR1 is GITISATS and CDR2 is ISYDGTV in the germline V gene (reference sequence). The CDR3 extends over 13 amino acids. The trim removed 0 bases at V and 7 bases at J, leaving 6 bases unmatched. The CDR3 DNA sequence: TGTGCCTTGTGGGAGGTGTGTCGGTATAAGAAACTCTTT. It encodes CALWEVCRYKKLF.

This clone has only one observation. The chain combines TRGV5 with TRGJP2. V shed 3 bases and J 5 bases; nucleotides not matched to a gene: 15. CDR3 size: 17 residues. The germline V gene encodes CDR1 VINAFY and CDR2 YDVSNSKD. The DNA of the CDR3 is TGTGCCACCTGGGACGGAAACCCCCCCATAAGTGATTGGATCAAGACGTTT. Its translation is CATWDGNPPISDWIKTF.

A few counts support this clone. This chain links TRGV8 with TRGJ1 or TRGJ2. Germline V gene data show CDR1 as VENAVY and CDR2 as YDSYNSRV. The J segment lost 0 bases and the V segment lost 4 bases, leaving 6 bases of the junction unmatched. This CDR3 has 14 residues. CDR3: CATWESLNYYKKLF. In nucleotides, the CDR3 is TGTGCCACCTGGGAGTCCTTGAATTATTATAAGAAACTCTTT.

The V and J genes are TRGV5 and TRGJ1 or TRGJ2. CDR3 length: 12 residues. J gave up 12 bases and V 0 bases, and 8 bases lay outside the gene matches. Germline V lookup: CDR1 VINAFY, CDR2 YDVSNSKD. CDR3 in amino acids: CATWDRRRVKLF. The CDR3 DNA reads TGTGCCACCTGGGACAGGCGGCGGGTGAAACTCTTT.

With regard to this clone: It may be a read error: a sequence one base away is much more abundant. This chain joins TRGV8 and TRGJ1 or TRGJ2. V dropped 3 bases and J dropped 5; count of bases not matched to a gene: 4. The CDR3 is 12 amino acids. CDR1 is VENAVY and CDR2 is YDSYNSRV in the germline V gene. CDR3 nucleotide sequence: TGTGCCACCTGGGATGATGATTATAAGAAACTCTTT. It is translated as CATWDDDYKKLF.

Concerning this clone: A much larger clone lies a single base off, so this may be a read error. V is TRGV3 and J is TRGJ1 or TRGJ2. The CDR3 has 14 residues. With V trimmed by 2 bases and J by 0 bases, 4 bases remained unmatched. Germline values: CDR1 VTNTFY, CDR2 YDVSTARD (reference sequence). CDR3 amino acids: CATWDMPNYYKKLF. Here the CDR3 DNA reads TGTGCCACCTGGGACATGCCGAATTATTATAAGAAACTCTTT.